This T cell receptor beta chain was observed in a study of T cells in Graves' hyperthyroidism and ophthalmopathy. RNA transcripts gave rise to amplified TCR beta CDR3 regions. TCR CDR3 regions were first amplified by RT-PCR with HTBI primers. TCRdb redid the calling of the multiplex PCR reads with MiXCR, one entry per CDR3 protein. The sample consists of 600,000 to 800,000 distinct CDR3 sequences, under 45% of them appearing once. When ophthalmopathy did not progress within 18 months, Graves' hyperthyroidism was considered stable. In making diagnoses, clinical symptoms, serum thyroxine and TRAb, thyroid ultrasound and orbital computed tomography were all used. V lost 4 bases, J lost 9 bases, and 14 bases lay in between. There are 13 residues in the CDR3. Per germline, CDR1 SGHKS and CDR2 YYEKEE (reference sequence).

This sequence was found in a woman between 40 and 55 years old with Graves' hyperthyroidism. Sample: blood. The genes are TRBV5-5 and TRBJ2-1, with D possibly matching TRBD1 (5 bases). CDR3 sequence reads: CASSPGHYGEQFF. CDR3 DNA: TGTGCCAGCAGCCCAGGACATTACGGTGAGCAGTTCTTC.